The 4 T cell receptor beta chains listed next were all sequenced from one sample in a study of blood T cell repertoires in COVID-19. The repertoire was sequenced with immunoSEQ multiplex PCR; TCRdb's copy has only in-frame clones and lacks some. The sample shows some 150,000 clones, almost 80% of them seen only once. Sequencing was performed on peripheral blood. Every receptor here comes from a man aged 45 to 65 with active or convalescent COVID-19.

This sequence joins TRBV28 and TRBJ2-3; 8 positions agree with TRBD1. The CDR3 runs 15 residues. The germline V gene encodes CDR1 MDHEN and CDR2 SYDVKM. Trimming took 3 bases from V and 3 from J; bases not matched to a gene: 5. CDR3 nucleotides: TGTGCCAGCAGTTTCGAAACAGGGGGAACAGATACGCAGTATTTT. Translation: CASSFETGGTDTQYF.

The chain has TRBV2 and TRBJ2-1, with D unresolved. The V gene's germline CDR1 is SNHLY and CDR2 FYNNEI. CDR3 size: 15 residues. V shed 0 bases and J shed 9 bases, with 15 bases lying between them. In DNA form, the CDR3 reads TGTGCCAGCAGTGAAGCGCGGCAGAAAAATGGTGAGCAGTTCTTC. Encoded protein: CASSEARQKNGEQFF.

This clone was recorded once. The chain recombines TRBV7-9 with TRBJ2-7; no definite D call. The length of the CDR3 is 13 residues. The germline gives CDR1 SEHNR, CDR2 FQNEAQ (reference sequence). V lost 2 bases to trimming and J lost 1 base, with 6 bases between them. The CDR3 region is CASSLPGSYEQYF. DNA of the CDR3: TGTGCCAGCAGCTTACCGGGTTCCTACGAGCAGTACTTC. The full variable domain, rest sourced from reference TRBV7-9 and TRBJ2-7, is DTGVSQNPRHKITKRGQNVTFRCDPISEHNRLYWYRQTLGQGPEFLTYFQNEAQLEKSRLLSDRFSAERPKGSFSTLEIQRTEQGDSAMYLCASSLPGSYEQYFGPGTRLTVT.

The chain couples TRBV28 to TRBJ1-4; 7 nucleotides match TRBD1. Per germline, CDR1 MDHEN and CDR2 SYDVKM. CDR3 size: 14 residues. Trimming removed 2 bases from V and 5 bases from J; junction bases left unmatched: 2. The CDR3 DNA reads TGTGCCAGCAGTTTAGGGACAGTAAATGAAAAACTGTTTTTT. Translation: CASSLGTVNEKLFF.